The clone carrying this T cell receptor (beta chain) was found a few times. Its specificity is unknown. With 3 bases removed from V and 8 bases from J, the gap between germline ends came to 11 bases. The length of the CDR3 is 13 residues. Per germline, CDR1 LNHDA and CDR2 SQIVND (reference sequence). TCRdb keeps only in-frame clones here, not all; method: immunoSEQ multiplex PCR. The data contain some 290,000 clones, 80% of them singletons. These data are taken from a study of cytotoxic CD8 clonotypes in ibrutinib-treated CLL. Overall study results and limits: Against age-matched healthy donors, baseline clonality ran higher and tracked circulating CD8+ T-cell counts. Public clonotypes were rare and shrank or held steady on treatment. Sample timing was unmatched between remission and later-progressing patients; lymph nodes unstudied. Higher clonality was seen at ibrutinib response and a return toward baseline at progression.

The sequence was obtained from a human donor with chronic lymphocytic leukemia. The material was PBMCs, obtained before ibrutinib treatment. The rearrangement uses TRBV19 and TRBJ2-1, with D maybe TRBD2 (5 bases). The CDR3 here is CASSIPGIHEQFF. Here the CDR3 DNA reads TGTGCCAGTAGTATTCCGGGAATCCATGAGCAGTTCTTC. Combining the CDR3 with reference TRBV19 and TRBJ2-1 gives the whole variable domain DGGITQSPKYLFRKEGQNVTLSCEQNLNHDAMYWYRQDPGQGLRLIYYSQIVNDFQKGDIAEGYSVSREKKESFPLTVTSAQKNPTAFYLCASSIPGIHEQFFGPGTRLTVL.